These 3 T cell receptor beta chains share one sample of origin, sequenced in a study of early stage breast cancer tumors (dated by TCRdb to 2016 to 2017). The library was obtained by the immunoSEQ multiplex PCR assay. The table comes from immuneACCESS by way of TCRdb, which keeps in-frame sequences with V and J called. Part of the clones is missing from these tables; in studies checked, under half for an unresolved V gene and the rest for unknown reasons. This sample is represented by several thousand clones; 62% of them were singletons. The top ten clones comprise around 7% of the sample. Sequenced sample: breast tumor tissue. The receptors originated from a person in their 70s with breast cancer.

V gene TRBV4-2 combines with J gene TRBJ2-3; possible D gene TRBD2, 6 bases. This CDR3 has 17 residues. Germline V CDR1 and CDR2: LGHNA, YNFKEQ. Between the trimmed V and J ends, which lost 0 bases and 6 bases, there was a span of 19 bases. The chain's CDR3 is CASSQDWGRDLMDTQYF. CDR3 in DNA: TGTGCCAGCAGCCAAGATTGGGGCAGGGACTTAATGGATACGCAGTATTTT.

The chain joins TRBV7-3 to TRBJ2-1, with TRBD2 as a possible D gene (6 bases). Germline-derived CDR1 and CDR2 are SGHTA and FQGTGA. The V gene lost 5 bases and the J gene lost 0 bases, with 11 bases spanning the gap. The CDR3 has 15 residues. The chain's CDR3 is CASSRGTSSYNEQFF. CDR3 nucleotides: TGTGCCAGCAGCCGCGGGACGAGCTCCTACAATGAGCAGTTCTTC.

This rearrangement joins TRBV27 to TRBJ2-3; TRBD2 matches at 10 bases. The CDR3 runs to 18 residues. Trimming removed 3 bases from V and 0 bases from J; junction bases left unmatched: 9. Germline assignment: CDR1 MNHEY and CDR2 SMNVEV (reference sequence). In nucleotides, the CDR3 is TGTGCCAGCAGTTTCAGTATAGCGGGGGGACTTAGCACAGATACGCAGTATTTT. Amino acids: CASSFSIAGGLSTDTQYF.